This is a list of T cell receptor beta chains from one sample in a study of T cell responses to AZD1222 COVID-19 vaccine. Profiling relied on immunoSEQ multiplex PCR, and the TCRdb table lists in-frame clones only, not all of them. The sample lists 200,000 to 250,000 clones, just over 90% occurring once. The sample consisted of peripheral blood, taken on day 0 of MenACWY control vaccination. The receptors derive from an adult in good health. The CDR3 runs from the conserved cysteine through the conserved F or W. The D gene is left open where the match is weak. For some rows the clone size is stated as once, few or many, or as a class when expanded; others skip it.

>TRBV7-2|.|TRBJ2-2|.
TGTGCCAGCAATGGGCAGATAAACACCGGGGAGCTGTTTTTT
CASNGQINTGELFF
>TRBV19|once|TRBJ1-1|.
TGTGCCACCTCCGCGGCAGCGAACACTGAAGCTTTCTTT
CATSAAANTEAFF
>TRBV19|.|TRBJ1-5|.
TGTGCCAGTAGTATAGAAACATCGGGGTTTAATCAGCCCCAGCATTTT
CASSIETSGFNQPQHF
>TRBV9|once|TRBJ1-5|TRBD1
TGTGCCAGCAGCGTAGAGGGGGCGAGCAATCAGCCCCAGCATTTT
CASSVEGASNQPQHF
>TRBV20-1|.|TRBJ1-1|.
TGCAGTGCTAGTGAGAAAGCCGGTGAAGCTTTCTTT
CSASEKAGEAFF
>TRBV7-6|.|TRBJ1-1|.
TGTGCCAGCAGCTCAACCACAGGGAGGGTGAACACTGAAGCTTTCTTT
CASSSTTGRVNTEAFF
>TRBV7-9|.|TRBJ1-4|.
TGTGCCAGCAGCTCCCCTAATGAAAAACTGTTTTTT
CASSSPNEKLFF
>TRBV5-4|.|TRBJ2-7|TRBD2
TGTGCCAGCAGCCTAATGGGTAGCGGGGGTTACGAGCAGTACTTC
CASSLMGSGGYEQYF
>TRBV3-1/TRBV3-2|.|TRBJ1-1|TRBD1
TGTGCCAGCAGCCGACAGGGGCACACTGAAGCTTTCTTT
CASSRQGHTEAFF
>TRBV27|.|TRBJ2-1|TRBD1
TGTGCCAGCAGAGAGGCAGGGGGCTACAATGAGCAGTTCTTC
CASREAGGYNEQFF
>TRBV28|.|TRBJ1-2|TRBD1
TGTGCCAGCAGTTCCACAGGGGCCTACTATGGCTACACCTTC
CASSSTGAYYGYTF
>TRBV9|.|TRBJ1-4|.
TGTGCCAGCAGCGCCGATAGGGAAAAACTGTTTTTT
CASSADREKLFF
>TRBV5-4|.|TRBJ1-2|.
TGTGCCAGCAGCTTGGACAGCAGTAACTATGGCTACACCTTC
CASSLDSSNYGYTF
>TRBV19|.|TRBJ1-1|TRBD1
TGTGCCAGTACAGGAACAGGGGGATGGACTGAAGCTTTCTTT
CASTGTGGWTEAFF
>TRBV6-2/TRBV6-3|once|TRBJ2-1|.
TGTGCCAGCAGTTACCAGGGTAGTAAGCAGTTCTTC
CASSYQGSKQFF
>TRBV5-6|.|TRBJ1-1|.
TGTGCCAGCAGCCTACGGGGGAATACTGAAGCTTTCTTT
CASSLRGNTEAFF
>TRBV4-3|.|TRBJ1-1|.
TGCGCCAGCAGCCCAGCACGAGGGGCGAACACTGAAGCTTTCTTT
CASSPARGANTEAFF
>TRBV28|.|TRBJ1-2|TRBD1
TGTGCCAGCAACCCGACAGGGACTAACTATGGCTACACCTTC
CASNPTGTNYGYTF
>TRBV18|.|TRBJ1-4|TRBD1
TGTGCCAGCTCTCTCGGACAGGGAAATGAAAAACTGTTTTTT
CASSLGQGNEKLFF
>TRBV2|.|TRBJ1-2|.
TGTGCCAGCAGGGGGGACACTCTCTATGGCTACACCTTC
CASRGDTLYGYTF
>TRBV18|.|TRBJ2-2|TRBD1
TGTGCCAGCTCCCTCGACAGGGCCCACACCGGGGAGCTGTTTTTT
CASSLDRAHTGELFF
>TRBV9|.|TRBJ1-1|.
TGTGCCAGCAGCGTAGCGGCAGGGAAGAACACTGAAGCTTTCTTT
CASSVAAGKNTEAFF
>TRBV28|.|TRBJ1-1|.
TGTGCCAGCAGTTTTGGTGACGCTGAAGCTTTCTTT
CASSFGDAEAFF
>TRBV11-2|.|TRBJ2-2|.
TGTGCCAGCAGCTTAGTTCTGGGGGCCGGGGAGCTGTTTTTT
CASSLVLGAGELFF
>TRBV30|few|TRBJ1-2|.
TGTGCCTGGAGTGTACGGGGAGGGGCCTTTAGAGGCTACACCTTC
CAWSVRGGAFRGYTF
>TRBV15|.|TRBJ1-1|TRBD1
TGTGCCACCAGCAGAGACGAGGACAGGGGGTGGGCTTTCTTT
CATSRDEDRGWAFF
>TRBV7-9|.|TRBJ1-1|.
TGTGCCAGCAGCTTCAGGCAGGGGAAGGACACTGAAGCTTTCTTT
CASSFRQGKDTEAFF
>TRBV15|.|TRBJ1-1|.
TGTGCCACCAGCAGAGGGGGGAATTCCGAAGCTTTCTTT
CATSRGGNSEAFF
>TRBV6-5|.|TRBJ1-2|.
TGTGCCAGCAGCCCGGGACAATACTATGGCTACACCTTC
CASSPGQYYGYTF
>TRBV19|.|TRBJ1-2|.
TGTGCCAGTAGTCCGATAGGGGCCTCCCGGGACGTTTCTGGCTACACCTTC
CASSPIGASRDVSGYTF
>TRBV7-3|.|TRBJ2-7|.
TGTGCCAGCAGCTTCGGAGGGGGAGGCGAGCAGTACTTC
CASSFGGGGEQYF
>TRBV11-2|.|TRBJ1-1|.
TGTGCCAGCAGCTTAGTTCCGGCCACTGAAGCTTTCTTT
CASSLVPATEAFF
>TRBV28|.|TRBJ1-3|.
TGTGCCAGCAGTTGGGGAGGGACCAACACCATATATTTT
CASSWGGTNTIYF
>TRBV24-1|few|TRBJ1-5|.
TGTGCCACCAGTGATAGCAATCAGCCCCAGCATTTT
CATSDSNQPQHF
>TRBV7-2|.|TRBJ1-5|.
TGTGCCAGCAGCTTAGAAGGGATCCAGCCCCAGCATTTT
CASSLEGIQPQHF
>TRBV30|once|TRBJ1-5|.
TGTGCCTGGAGTGCGAAAGATAGACTGCATCAGCCCCAGCATTTT
CAWSAKDRLHQPQHF
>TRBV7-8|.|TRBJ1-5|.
TGTGCCAGCAGCGTCACATTGGTGACGGGCCAGCCCCAGCATTTT
CASSVTLVTGQPQHF
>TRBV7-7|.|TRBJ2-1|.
TGTGCTAGCAGCTTGGAGGGGGGTAAAAACAATGAGCAGTTCTTC
CASSLEGGKNNEQFF
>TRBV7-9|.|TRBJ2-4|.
TGTGCCAGCAGCTTAGCGCTAGCGTGGGGCATTCAGTACTTC
CASSLALAWGIQYF
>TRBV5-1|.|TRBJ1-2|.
TGCGCCAGCAGCTTGGGAGTGGATGGCTACACCTTC
CASSLGVDGYTF
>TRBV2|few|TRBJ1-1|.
TGTGCCAGCAAACGGAACATGAACACTGAAGCTTTCTTT
CASKRNMNTEAFF
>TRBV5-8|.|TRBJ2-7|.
TGTGCCAGCAGCTTGGGCCTGGGGGGGACAGCCTACGAGCAGTACTTC
CASSLGLGGTAYEQYF
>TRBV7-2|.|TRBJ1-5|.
TGTGCCAGCAGCCCCCTGGCCCCGGGCCAGGGAGCCCAGCATTTT
CASSPLAPGQGAQHF
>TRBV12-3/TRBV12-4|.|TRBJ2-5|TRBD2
TGTGCCAGCAGTGACAGCGGGGAGGAGACCCAGTACTTC
CASSDSGEETQYF
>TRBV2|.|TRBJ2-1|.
TGTGCCAGCAGACTAGTTAACGATGAGCAGTTCTTC
CASRLVNDEQFF
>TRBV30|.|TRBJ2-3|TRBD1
TGTGCCTGGGGATGGGGACAGGGGGCTTCAGATACGCAGTATTTT
CAWGWGQGASDTQYF
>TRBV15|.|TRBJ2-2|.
TGTGCCACCAGTAGGGGGGGCACCGGGGAGCTGTTTTTT
CATSRGGTGELFF
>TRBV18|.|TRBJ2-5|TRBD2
TGTGCCAGCTCATCCCAACGCCGGACTAGCGGGGGTTCTGAGACCCAGTACTTC
CASSSQRRTSGGSETQYF
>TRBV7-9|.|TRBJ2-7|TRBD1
TGTGCCAGCAGCGACAGGGGGAGTTACTCCGAGCAGTACTTC
CASSDRGSYSEQYF
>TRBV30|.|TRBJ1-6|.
TGTGCCTGGAGCCAGGGGCTAGGCTCACCCCTCCACTTT
CAWSQGLGSPLHF